The clone carrying this T cell receptor beta chain was recorded at least ten times. Antigen unknown. This specimen comes from a study of spatial heterogeneity in lung cancer. Broader study findings: Counts for ubiquitous and regional expanded TCRs went along with ubiquitous and regional nonsynonymous mutations, respectively. One measure, the expanded intratumoral alpha and beta TCR count, tracked tumor mutation counts.

CDR1 is DFQATT and CDR2 is SNEGSKA in the germline V gene (reference sequence). The CDR3 is 15 amino acids. V was pared by 3 bases and J by 5 bases, with 17 bases between. Every TCR cDNA molecule bore its own unique molecular identifier. TCRdb re-called the 5' RACE reads through MiXCR, storing one row per CDR3 protein. The sample records about 100,000 distinct CDR3 sequences, 3.5% to 5% being singletons. Time point defined: sample taken at primary tumor resection. Untreated early-stage non-small cell lung cancer patients, over 55 in total, were the donors. Whole RNA, isolated from tumor, nontumor lung or frozen PBMC, was sequenced without prior sorting.

The sequencing here drew on lung tumor tissue, taken at surgery. The chain joins TRBV20-1 to TRBJ1-5; possible D gene TRBD1, 5 bases. The TCR was taken from a male donor with early-stage non-small cell lung cancer. The CDR3 DNA is TGCAGTGCTAGTATATGGCCCGTACAGGATCAGCCCCAGCATTTT. Its protein product is CSASIWPVQDQPQHF.